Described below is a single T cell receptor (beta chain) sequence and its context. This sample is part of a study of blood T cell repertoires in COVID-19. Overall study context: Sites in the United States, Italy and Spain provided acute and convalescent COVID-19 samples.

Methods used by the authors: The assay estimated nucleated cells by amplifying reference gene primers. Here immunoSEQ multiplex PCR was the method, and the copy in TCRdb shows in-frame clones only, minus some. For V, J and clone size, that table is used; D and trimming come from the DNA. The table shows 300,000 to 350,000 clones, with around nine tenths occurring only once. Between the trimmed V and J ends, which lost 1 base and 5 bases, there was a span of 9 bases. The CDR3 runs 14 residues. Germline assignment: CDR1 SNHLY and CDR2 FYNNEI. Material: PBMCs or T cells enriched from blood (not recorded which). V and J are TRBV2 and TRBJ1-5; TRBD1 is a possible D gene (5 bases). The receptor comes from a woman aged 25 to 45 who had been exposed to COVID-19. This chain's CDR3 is CASSEDRIDQPQHF. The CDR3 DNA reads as TGTGCCAGCAGTGAAGACAGGATAGATCAGCCCCAGCATTTT.